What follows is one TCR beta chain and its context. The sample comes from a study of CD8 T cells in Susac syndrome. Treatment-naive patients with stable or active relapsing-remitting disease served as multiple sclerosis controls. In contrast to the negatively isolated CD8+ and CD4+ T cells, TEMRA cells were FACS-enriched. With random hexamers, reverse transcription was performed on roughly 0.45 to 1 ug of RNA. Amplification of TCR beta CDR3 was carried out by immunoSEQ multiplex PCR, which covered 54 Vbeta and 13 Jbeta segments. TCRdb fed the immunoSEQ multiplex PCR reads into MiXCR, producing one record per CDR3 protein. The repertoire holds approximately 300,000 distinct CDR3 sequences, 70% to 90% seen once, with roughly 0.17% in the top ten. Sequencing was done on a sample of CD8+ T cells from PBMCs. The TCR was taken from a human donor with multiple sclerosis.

In DNA, the CDR3 is TGTGCCAGCAGCGACAGGTCCCCCTACGAGCAGTACTTC. Its protein is CASSDRSPYEQYF. The chain uses TRBV28 and TRBJ2-7, with D tentatively TRBD1 (6 bases). There are 13 residues in the CDR3. Germline assignment: CDR1 MDHEN and CDR2 SYDVKM. V lost 6 bases and J lost 2, with 11 bases in between.